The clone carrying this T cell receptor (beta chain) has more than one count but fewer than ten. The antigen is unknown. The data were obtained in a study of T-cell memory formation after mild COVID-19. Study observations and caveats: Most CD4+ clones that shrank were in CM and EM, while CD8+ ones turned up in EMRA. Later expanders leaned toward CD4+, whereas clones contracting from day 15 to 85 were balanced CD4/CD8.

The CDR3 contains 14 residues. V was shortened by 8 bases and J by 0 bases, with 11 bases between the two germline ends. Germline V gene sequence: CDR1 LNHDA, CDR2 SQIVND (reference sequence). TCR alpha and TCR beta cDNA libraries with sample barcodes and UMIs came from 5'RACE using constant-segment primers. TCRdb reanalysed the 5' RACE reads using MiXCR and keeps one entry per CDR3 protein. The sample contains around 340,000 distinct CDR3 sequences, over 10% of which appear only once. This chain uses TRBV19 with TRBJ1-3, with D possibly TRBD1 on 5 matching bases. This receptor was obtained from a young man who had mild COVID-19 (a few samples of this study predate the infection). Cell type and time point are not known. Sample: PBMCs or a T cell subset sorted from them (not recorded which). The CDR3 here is CASRDGHSGNTIYF. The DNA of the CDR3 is TGTGCCAGTCGAGACGGACACTCTGGAAACACCATATATTTT.